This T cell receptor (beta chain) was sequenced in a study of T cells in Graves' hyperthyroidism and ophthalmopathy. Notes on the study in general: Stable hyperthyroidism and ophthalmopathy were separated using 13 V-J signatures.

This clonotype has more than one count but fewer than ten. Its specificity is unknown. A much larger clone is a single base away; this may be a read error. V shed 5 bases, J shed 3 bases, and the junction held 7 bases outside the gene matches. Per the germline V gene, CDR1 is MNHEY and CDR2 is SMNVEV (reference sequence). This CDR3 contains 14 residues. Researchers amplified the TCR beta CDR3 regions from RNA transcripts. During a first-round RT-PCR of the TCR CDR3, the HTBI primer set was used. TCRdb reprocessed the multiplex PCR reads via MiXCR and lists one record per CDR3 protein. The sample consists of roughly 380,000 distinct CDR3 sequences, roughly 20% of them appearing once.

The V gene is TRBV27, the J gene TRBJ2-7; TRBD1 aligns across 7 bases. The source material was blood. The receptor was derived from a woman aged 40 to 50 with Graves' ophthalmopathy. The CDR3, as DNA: TGTGCCAGCAGTACAGGGGTCTTCGACTACGAGCAGTACTTC. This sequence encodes CASSTGVFDYEQYF.